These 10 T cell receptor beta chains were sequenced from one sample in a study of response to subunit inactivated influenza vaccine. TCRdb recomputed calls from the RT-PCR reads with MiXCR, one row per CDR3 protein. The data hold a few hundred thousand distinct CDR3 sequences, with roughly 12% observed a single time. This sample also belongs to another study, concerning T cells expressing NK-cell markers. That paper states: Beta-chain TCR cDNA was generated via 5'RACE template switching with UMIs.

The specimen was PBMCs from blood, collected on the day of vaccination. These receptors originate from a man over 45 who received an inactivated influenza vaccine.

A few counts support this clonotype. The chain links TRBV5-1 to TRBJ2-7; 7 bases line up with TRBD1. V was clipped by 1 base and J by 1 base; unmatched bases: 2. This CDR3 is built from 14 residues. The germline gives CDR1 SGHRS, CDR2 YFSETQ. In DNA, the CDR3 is TGCGCCAGCAGCTTGTGGGGACAGTCCTACGAGCAGTACTTC. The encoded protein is CASSLWGQSYEQYF. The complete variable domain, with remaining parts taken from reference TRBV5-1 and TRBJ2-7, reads KAGVTQTPRYLIKTRGQQVTLSCSPISGHRSVSWYQQTPGQGLQFLFEYFSETQRNKGNFPGRFSGRQFSNSRSEMNVSTLELGDSALYLCASSLWGQSYEQYFGPGTRLTVT.

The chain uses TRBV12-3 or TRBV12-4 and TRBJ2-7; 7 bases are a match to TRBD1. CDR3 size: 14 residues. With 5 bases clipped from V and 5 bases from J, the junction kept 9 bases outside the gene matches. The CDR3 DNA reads TGTGCCAGCAGTAAGACAGGGCCACTGGACGAGCAGTACTTC. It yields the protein CASSKTGPLDEQYF.

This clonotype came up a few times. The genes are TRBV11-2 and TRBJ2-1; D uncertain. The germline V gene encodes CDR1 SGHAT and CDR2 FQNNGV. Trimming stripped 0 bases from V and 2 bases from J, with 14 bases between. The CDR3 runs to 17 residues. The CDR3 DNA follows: TGTGCCAGCAGCTTAGATTGGACGACTGCTCCCTACAATGAGCAGTTCTTC. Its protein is CASSLDWTTAPYNEQFF.

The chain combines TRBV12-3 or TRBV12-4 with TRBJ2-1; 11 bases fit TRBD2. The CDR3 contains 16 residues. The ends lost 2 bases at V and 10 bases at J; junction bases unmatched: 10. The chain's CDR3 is CASSLIAGGARSEQFF. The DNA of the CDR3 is TGTGCCAGCAGTTTAATAGCGGGAGGGGCGAGGAGCGAGCAGTTCTTC.

The CDR3 DNA reads TGCGCCAGCAGCCAAGAGTTCAGTGGGTACCAAGAGACCCAGTACTTC. It encodes CASSQEFSGYQETQYF. This sequence joins TRBV4-3 and TRBJ2-5, with D unclear. Germline CDR1 reads LGHNA; CDR2 reads YSLEER. With 0 bases removed from V and 0 bases from J, the gap between germline ends came to 11 bases. The CDR3 is 16 amino acids.

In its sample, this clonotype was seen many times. The CDR3 here is CASSFLKGLTGELFF. CDR3 DNA: TGTGCCAGCAGTTTTCTAAAGGGGCTTACCGGGGAGCTGTTTTTT. The V call is TRBV28, the J call TRBJ2-2; D might be TRBD1 (5 bases). The ends were cut back, 3 bases at V and 5 bases at J, with 13 bases in the middle. CDR1 MDHEN and CDR2 SYDVKM come from the germline V gene. The CDR3 runs 15 residues.

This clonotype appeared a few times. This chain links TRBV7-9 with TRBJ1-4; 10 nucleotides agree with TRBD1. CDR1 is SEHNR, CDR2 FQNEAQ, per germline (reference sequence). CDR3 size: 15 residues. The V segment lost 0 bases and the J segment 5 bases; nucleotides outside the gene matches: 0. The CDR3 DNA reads TGTGCCAGCAGCTTAGCGGGACAGGGGAATGAAAAACTGTTTTTT. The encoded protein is CASSLAGQGNEKLFF.

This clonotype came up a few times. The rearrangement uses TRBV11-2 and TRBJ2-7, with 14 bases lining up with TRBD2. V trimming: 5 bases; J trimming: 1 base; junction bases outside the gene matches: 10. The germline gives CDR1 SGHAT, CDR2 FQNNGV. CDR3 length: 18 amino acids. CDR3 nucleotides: TGTGCCAGCAGCCCACCCAGACTAGCGGGAGGGCCATCCTACGAGCAGTACTTC. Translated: CASSPPRLAGGPSYEQYF.

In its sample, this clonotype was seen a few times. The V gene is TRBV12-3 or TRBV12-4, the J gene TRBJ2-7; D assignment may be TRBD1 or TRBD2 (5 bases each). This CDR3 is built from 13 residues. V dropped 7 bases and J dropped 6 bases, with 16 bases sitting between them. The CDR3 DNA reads TGTGCCAGCACACGGGGACCCTCGGGCGAGCAGTACTTC. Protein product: CASTRGPSGEQYF.

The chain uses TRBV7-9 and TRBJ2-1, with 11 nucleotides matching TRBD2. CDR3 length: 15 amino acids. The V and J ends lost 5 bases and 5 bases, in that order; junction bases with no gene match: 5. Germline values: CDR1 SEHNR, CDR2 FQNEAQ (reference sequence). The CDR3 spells CASSKLAGANNEQFF. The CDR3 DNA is TGTGCCAGCAGCAAACTAGCGGGAGCCAACAATGAGCAGTTCTTC.